These 19 T cell receptor beta chains originate from one sample sequenced in a study of cytomegalovirus exposure and HLA in healthy donors. The assay was immunoSEQ multiplex PCR, and TCRdb's table has in-frame clones only and misses some. The sample has a few hundred thousand clones, 86% seen once. The sample comprised PBMCs. The receptors shown here come from a woman aged 18-35 years in good health and CMV-seronegative.

The rearrangement links TRBV5-8 to TRBJ2-7, with 8 bases matching TRBD2. This CDR3 spans 14 amino acids. With 4 bases clipped from V and 2 bases from J, the junction kept 5 bases outside the gene matches. CDR1 SGHTS and CDR2 YDEGEE come from the germline V gene. The CDR3 nucleotides read TGTGCCAGCAGCCCCGGGACTAGGGCCTACGAGCAGTACTTC. Residues: CASSPGTRAYEQYF.

The V and J genes are TRBV5-1 and TRBJ2-5, with D possibly TRBD2 on 5 matching bases. The CDR3 is 15 amino acids. With 6 bases removed from V and 1 base from J, the gap between germline ends came to 16 bases. Germline lookup yields CDR1 SGHRS and CDR2 YFSETQ. CDR3 sequence (DNA): TGCGCCAGCACCCCCCCGGGCAGCGGCCAAGAGACCCAGTACTTC. Its translation: CASTPPGSGQETQYF.

The genes are TRBV4-2 and TRBJ1-3; possibly TRBD1 for D (5 bases). The length of the CDR3 is 15 residues. V shed 1 base and J shed 6 bases, with 13 bases lying between them. Looked up from germline, CDR1 is LGHNA and CDR2 is YNFKEQ. The CDR3 region has the DNA TGTGCCAGCAGCCAAGTTGGGGCGGCGGAAAACACCATATATTTT. This gives the protein CASSQVGAAENTIYF.

The V call is TRBV11-2, the J call TRBJ2-2; TRBD1 matches 8 bases. The CDR3 consists of 15 residues. Germline CDR1 and CDR2: SGHAT and FQNNGV. The V segment lost 5 bases and the J segment 5 bases; nucleotides outside the gene matches: 7. The CDR3: CASSTRTGRTGELFF. The CDR3 nucleotides read TGTGCCAGCAGCACCCGGACAGGGCGGACCGGGGAGCTGTTTTTT.

This chain connects TRBV27 to TRBJ2-3; D is perhaps TRBD2 (6 bases). The CDR3 is 15 amino acids. Germline lookup yields CDR1 MNHEY and CDR2 SMNVEV (reference sequence). Trimming stripped 1 base from V and 4 bases from J, with 12 bases between. CDR3 in DNA: TGTGCCAGCAGTTTATTGCGGGACCCAGCAGATACGCAGTATTTT. It specifies CASSLLRDPADTQYF.

The V gene is TRBV27, the J gene TRBJ1-1; D is unresolved. Trimming removed 6 bases from V and 0 bases from J, with 11 bases in between. CDR1 is MNHEY, CDR2 SMNVEV, per germline (reference sequence). This CDR3 spans 14 amino acids. CDR3 coding DNA: TGTGCCAGCAGGGGCGAGATTGTGAACACTGAAGCTTTCTTT. Translation gives CASRGEIVNTEAFF.

The rearrangement joins TRBV5-1 to TRBJ2-5; 14 bases map to TRBD2. CDR1 and CDR2 from the germline V gene are SGHRS and YFSETQ. The CDR3 runs to 16 residues. V trimming: 4 bases; J trimming: 5 bases; junction bases outside the gene matches: 7. The CDR3 spells CASSPGTSGRYETQYF. The CDR3 DNA sequence: TGCGCCAGCAGCCCAGGGACTAGCGGGAGATACGAGACCCAGTACTTC.

The rearrangement joins TRBV28 to TRBJ2-1, with D perhaps TRBD1 (6 bases). The CDR3 is 11 residues long. With 8 bases removed from V and 9 bases from J, the gap between germline ends came to 11 bases. Germline CDR1 reads MDHEN; CDR2 reads SYDVKM. CDR3 DNA sequence: TGTGCCAGCCGAGGGGGTCTTGAGCAGTTCTTC. This encodes CASRGGLEQFF.

This clone came up many times. This chain uses TRBV30 with TRBJ1-2; 7 bases agree with TRBD1. Trimming removed 3 bases from V and 5 bases from J; junction bases left unmatched: 12. Per the germline V gene, CDR1 is GTSNPN and CDR2 is SVGIG (reference sequence). The CDR3 consists of 15 residues. The CDR3 sequence: CAWSKTDREWYGYTF. DNA of the CDR3: TGTGCCTGGAGCAAAACTGACAGGGAGTGGTATGGCTACACCTTC. Full variable domain (outside the CDR3, taken from reference TRBV30 and TRBJ1-2): SQTIHQWPATLVQPVGSPLSLECTVEGTSNPNLYWYRQAAGRGLQLLFYSVGIGQISSEVPQNLSASRPQDRQFILSSKKLLLSDSGFYLCAWSKTDREWYGYTFGSGTRLTVV.

The rearrangement links TRBV5-1 to TRBJ1-1; perhaps TRBD1 as D (6 bases). Germline-derived CDR1 and CDR2 are SGHRS and YFSETQ. The CDR3 is 14 amino acids. V gave up 5 bases and J gave up 0 bases, with 11 bases separating them. DNA of the CDR3: TGCGCCAGCAGTAGACAGGCCATGAACACTGAAGCTTTCTTT. It translates to CASSRQAMNTEAFF.

This sequence joins TRBV4-3 and TRBJ2-5, with TRBD1 identical over 9 bases. Trimming took 3 bases from V and 5 from J; bases not matched to a gene: 7. Per germline, CDR1 LGHNA and CDR2 YSLEER. The CDR3 length is 15 residues. Here the CDR3 DNA reads TGCGCCAGCAGCCACAACACAGGGGGCTGGGAGACCCAGTACTTC. Its protein product is CASSHNTGGWETQYF.

CDR3 sequence (DNA): TGTGCCAGTAGTATTCCCCCTTCTTCAGGGGGCAATGAGCAGTTCTTC. This gives the protein CASSIPPSSGGNEQFF. The gene calls are TRBV19 and TRBJ2-1; 7 nucleotides match TRBD1. J was trimmed by 6 bases and V by 3 bases; bases with no gene match: 11. The CDR3 is 16 residues long. Germline V gene sequence: CDR1 LNHDA, CDR2 SQIVND (reference sequence). The full variable domain, in which reference TRBV19 and TRBJ2-1 provide the parts outside the CDR3, is DGGITQSPKYLFRKEGQNVTLSCEQNLNHDAMYWYRQDPGQGLRLIYYSQIVNDFQKGDIAEGYSVSREKKESFPLTVTSAQKNPTAFYLCASSIPPSSGGNEQFFGPGTRLTVL.

This clone appeared once. The chain couples TRBV28 to TRBJ1-4; D perhaps matches TRBD1 (5 bases). CDR3 length: 13 amino acids. Per the germline V gene, CDR1 is MDHEN and CDR2 is SYDVKM. The V gene lost 8 bases and the J gene lost 4 bases, with 11 bases spanning the gap. The CDR3 here is CASWSGGNEKLFF. The CDR3, as DNA: TGTGCCAGCTGGTCCGGGGGTAATGAAAAACTGTTTTTT.

V is TRBV28 and J is TRBJ2-1; D unresolved. The germline CDR1 and CDR2 sequences are MDHEN and SYDVKM. The CDR3 totals 14 residues. V lost 5 bases and J lost 6, with 14 bases in between. The CDR3 coding sequence is TGTGCCAGCAGTACCCGCTATCCCCTCAATGAGCAGTTCTTC. Amino acid sequence: CASSTRYPLNEQFF.

J is TRBJ2-7 and V is TRBV12-5; TRBD2 is a possible D gene (5 bases). The V end was cut by 4 bases, the J end by 6 bases, with 13 bases between. The CDR3 runs to 13 residues. The germline CDR1 and CDR2 sequences are LGHNT and FRNRAP. The CDR3 nucleotides read TGTGCTAGTGGTTGGGCCGGGGAGTCCGAGCAGTACTTC. It is translated as CASGWAGESEQYF. The entire variable domain, with the rest obtained from reference TRBV12-5 and TRBJ2-7, is as follows: DARVTQTPRHKVTEMGQEVTMRCQPILGHNTVFWYRQTMMQGLELLAYFRNRAPLDDSGMPKDRFSAEMPDATLATLKIQPSEPRDSAVYFCASGWAGESEQYFGPGTRLTVT.

There are a few counts of this clone. V gene TRBV18 combines with J gene TRBJ2-7, with TRBD1 identical over 7 bases. CDR3 length: 14 amino acids. The junction had 5 bases not matched to a gene; V was cut back by 3 bases and J by 3 bases. CDR1 and CDR2 from the germline V gene are KGHSH and LQKENI. Written as DNA, the CDR3 is TGTGCCAGCTCACCTACAGGGGTCCTCTACGAGCAGTACTTC. Its protein product is CASSPTGVLYEQYF.

The V call is TRBV6-6, the J call TRBJ2-7; TRBD1 matches 7 bases. Germline V gene sequence: CDR1 MNHNY, CDR2 SVGAGI (reference sequence). With V trimmed by 0 bases and J by 6 bases, 8 bases remained unmatched. The CDR3 sequence is 15 residues long. CDR3: CASSYSKTGYGEQYF. The CDR3 region has the DNA TGTGCCAGCAGTTACTCAAAGACAGGGTATGGCGAGCAGTACTTC.

V usage is TRBV30 and J usage is TRBJ1-2, with 7 bases aligning to TRBD1. V gave up 1 base and J gave up 5 bases; unmatched junction bases: 7. The CDR3 consists of 14 residues. CDR1 is GTSNPN, CDR2 SVGIG, per germline (reference sequence). This CDR3 is CAWSASGQTYGYTF. The DNA of the CDR3 is TGTGCCTGGAGTGCTTCGGGACAGACTTATGGCTACACCTTC.

The chain links TRBV6-5 to TRBJ1-2; possibly TRBD1 for D (5 bases). The CDR3 consists of 14 residues. The V gene lost 0 bases and the J gene lost 2 bases, with 7 bases spanning the gap. CDR1 and CDR2 (germline): MNHEY, SVGAGI. The CDR3 region is CASSYSEGNYGYTF. The CDR3 DNA reads TGTGCCAGCAGTTACTCGGAGGGGAACTATGGCTACACCTTC.